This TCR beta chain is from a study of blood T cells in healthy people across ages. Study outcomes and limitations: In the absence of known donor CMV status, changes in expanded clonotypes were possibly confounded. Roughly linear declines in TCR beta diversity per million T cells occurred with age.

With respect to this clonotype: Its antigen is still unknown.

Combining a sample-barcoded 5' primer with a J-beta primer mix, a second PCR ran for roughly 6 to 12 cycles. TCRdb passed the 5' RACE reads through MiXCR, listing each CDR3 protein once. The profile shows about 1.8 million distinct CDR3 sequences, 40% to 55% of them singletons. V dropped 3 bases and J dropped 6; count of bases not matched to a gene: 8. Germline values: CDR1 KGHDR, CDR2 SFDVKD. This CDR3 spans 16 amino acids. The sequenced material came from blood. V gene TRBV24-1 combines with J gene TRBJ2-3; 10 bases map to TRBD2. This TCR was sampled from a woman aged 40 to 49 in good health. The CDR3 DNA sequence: TGTGCCACCAGTGATATTCAAGAGACTAGCGGGGATACGCAGTATTTT. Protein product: CATSDIQETSGDTQYF.